The 32 T cell receptor beta chains presented below share a single source sample, sequenced in a study of blood T cell repertoires in COVID-19. TCRdb keeps only in-frame clones here, not all; method: immunoSEQ multiplex PCR. The profile covers 250,000 or so clones, with about nine tenths appearing a single time and 8.5% to 9% taken by the ten largest. Specimen: peripheral blood. The receptors shown here come from a man between 35 and 55 years old with active or convalescent COVID-19.

The V gene is TRBV19, the J gene TRBJ2-5; 10 bases fit TRBD2. This CDR3 comprises 14 residues. V was pared by 7 bases and J by 4 bases, with 6 bases of the junction left unmatched. Per germline, CDR1 LNHDA and CDR2 SQIVND (reference sequence). The CDR3 sequence: CASTASGGRETQYF. The CDR3 DNA is TGTGCCAGTACCGCTAGCGGGGGAAGAGAGACCCAGTACTTC.

The chain uses TRBV20-1 and TRBJ1-3, with D hard to call. CDR1 and CDR2 from the germline V gene are DFQATT and SNEGSKA (reference sequence). The CDR3 is made up of 15 amino acids. With 3 bases removed from V and 0 bases from J, the gap between germline ends came to 12 bases. Written as DNA, the CDR3 is TGCAGTGCTAGTAGCGGCGGGGACTCTGGAAACACCATATATTTT. Its protein is CSASSGGDSGNTIYF.

The V call is TRBV28, the J call TRBJ1-1, with TRBD1 identical over 12 bases. CDR3 length: 14 residues. After removal of 4 bases from V and 7 bases from J, the junction contained 4 bases not matched to a gene. Germline CDR1 MDHEN, CDR2 SYDVKM. CDR3 in DNA: TGTGCCAGCAGTTCCGGGACAGGGGGCATTGAAGCTTTCTTT. Residues: CASSSGTGGIEAFF. The full variable domain, its missing parts supplied by reference TRBV28 and TRBJ1-1, is DVKVTQSSRYLVKRTGEKVFLECVQDMDHENMFWYRQDPGLGLRLIYFSYDVKMKEKGDIPEGYSVSREKKERFSLILESASTNQTSMYLCASSSGTGGIEAFFGQGTRLTVV.

The genes are TRBV7-2 and TRBJ2-1; 7 nucleotides line up with TRBD2. The CDR3 totals 15 residues. After removal of 3 bases from V and 6 bases from J, the junction contained 8 bases not matched to a gene. Germline assignment: CDR1 SGHTA and CDR2 FQGNSA. CDR3 region: CASSFGGNRGNEQFF. DNA of the CDR3: TGTGCCAGCAGCTTCGGGGGGAACCGAGGCAATGAGCAGTTCTTC.

This clone was seen just once. For the CDR3, the DNA is TGTGCCAGCAGTGGCCTAGCGGGAGTCAGCTCCTACAATGAGCAGTTCTTC. Its protein product is CASSGLAGVSSYNEQFF. The chain employs TRBV6-1 and TRBJ2-1; 10 bases line up with TRBD2. CDR1 is MNHNS and CDR2 is SASEGT in the germline V gene. The length of the CDR3 is 17 residues. J lost 0 bases, V lost 4 bases, and 6 bases had no gene match.

This chain joins TRBV6-5 and TRBJ2-7; D gene ambiguous. V lost 6 bases, J lost 5 bases, and 14 bases lay in between. Looked up from germline, CDR1 is MNHEY and CDR2 is SVGAGI. The CDR3 is 13 residues long. The CDR3 loop is CASSLSIEDEQYF. The CDR3 region has the DNA TGTGCCAGCAGCCTATCGATCGAGGACGAGCAGTACTTC.

The V and J genes are TRBV24-1 and TRBJ2-3; tentative D call: TRBD1 (5 bases). V was cut by 10 bases and J by 1 base, with 8 bases left in between. In germline, CDR1 is KGHDR, CDR2 SFDVKD. The CDR3 is made up of 12 amino acids. CDR3 coding DNA: TGTGCCACAGGGGTGGGCACAGATACGCAGTATTTT. It specifies CATGVGTDTQYF.

This clone was detected only a few times. The chain combines TRBV2 with TRBJ1-2; TRBD1 aligns across 7 bases. Germline V gene lookup returns CDR1 SNHLY and CDR2 FYNNEI. Trimming removed 3 bases from V and 2 bases from J; junction bases left unmatched: 3. The CDR3 is made up of 14 amino acids. The CDR3 coding sequence is TGTGCCAGCAGTGATTTGGGACAGAACTATGGCTACACCTTC. Amino acids: CASSDLGQNYGYTF.

This rearrangement joins TRBV6-5 to TRBJ2-7; TRBD1 agrees at 7 bases. The CDR3 is 14 residues long. J gave up 0 bases and V 5 bases, and 4 bases lay outside the gene matches. Looked up from germline, CDR1 is MNHEY and CDR2 is SVGAGI. CDR3 protein: CASSRGTVSYEQYF. In DNA form, the CDR3 reads TGTGCCAGCAGTAGAGGGACAGTCTCCTACGAGCAGTACTTC.

The chain joins TRBV15 to TRBJ2-5; TRBD2 matches 10 bases. Germline trimming cut 2 bases from V and 5 bases from J; bases unmatched to any gene: 5. Germline-derived CDR1 and CDR2 are LNHNV and YYDKDF (reference sequence). The CDR3 is made up of 15 amino acids. CDR3: CATSRSTSGWETQYF. CDR3 nucleotide sequence: TGTGCCACCAGCAGATCGACTAGCGGGTGGGAGACCCAGTACTTC.

The chain is built from TRBV5-5 and TRBJ1-2, with D perhaps matching TRBD1 (5 bases). Germline values: CDR1 SGHKS, CDR2 YYEKEE (reference sequence). The CDR3 extends over 17 amino acids. V was clipped by 5 bases and J by 1 base, with 21 bases between them. CDR3 residues: CASRGRVPGLLNYGYTF. In DNA, the CDR3 is TGTGCCAGCAGGGGCAGGGTCCCGGGTTTACTTAACTATGGCTACACCTTC.

CDR3: CASKGYGSNQPQHF. CDR3 in DNA: TGTGCCAGTAAGGGGTACGGTAGCAATCAGCCCCAGCATTTT. The chain joins TRBV19 to TRBJ1-5; the D gene is possibly TRBD1 (5 bases). The germline V gene has CDR1 LNHDA and CDR2 SQIVND (reference sequence). CDR3 size: 14 residues. Trimming stripped 7 bases from V and 0 bases from J, with 10 bases between.

The chain recombines TRBV6-1 with TRBJ1-1, with 7 bases fitting TRBD1. The junction had 5 bases not matched to a gene; V was cut back by 2 bases and J by 5 bases. This CDR3 is 14 amino acids long. Germline loops: CDR1 MNHNS, CDR2 SASEGT. CDR3 region: CASSELRGRTEAFF. CDR3 DNA: TGTGCCAGCAGTGAACTTAGGGGGCGGACTGAAGCTTTCTTT.

The chain combines TRBV4-1 with TRBJ2-7; D ambiguous. Germline V gene sequence: CDR1 MGHRA, CDR2 YSYEKL. V was cut by 3 bases and J by 2 bases, with 20 bases left in between. The CDR3 contains 17 residues. The CDR3 DNA sequence: TGCGCCAGCAGCCAGGAAAGCCCAGGCAGATCTGCCTACGAGCAGTACTTC. It codes for CASSQESPGRSAYEQYF.

This clone was observed a single time. The chain joins TRBV21-1 to TRBJ2-1; the D call in the table, TRBD2, was not verified against the DNA. TRBV21-1 represents a pseudogene. The CDR3 runs to 16 residues. CDR3 DNA: TGTGCCAGCAGCAAATTTCGGGAGAGCTCCTACAATGAGCAGTTCTTC. Translated: CASSKFRESSYNEQFF.

V is TRBV10-3 and J is TRBJ1-1, with D uncertain. The V gene lost 0 bases and the J gene lost 4 bases, with 9 bases spanning the gap. Germline loops: CDR1 ENHRY, CDR2 SYGVKD. This CDR3 contains 14 residues. This CDR3 is CAISESSARTEAFF. In DNA, the CDR3 is TGTGCCATCAGTGAGTCGTCTGCGCGCACTGAAGCTTTCTTT.

This rearrangement joins TRBV13 to TRBJ1-5; D not certain. This CDR3 comprises 10 residues. Germline V lookup: CDR1 PRHDT, CDR2 FYEKMQ (reference sequence). The V end lost 5 bases, the J end lost 15 bases, and 11 bases lay between the germline ends. The CDR3 DNA reads as TGTGCCAGCAGCCCCTGTTTCGGGCATTTT. Its translation is CASSPCFGHF.

The V gene is TRBV29-1, the J gene TRBJ2-3; TRBD2 is a possible D gene (5 bases). CDR1 and CDR2 from the germline V gene are SQVTM and ANQGSEA. Between the trimmed V and J ends, which lost 6 bases and 5 bases, there was a span of 15 bases. This CDR3 has 13 amino acids. The CDR3 sequence: CSVAPTAGDTQYF. The CDR3 bases are TGCAGCGTGGCCCCCACGGCGGGAGATACGCAGTATTTT.

This chain joins TRBV20-1 and TRBJ2-1, with 8 bases aligning to TRBD2. The CDR3 length is 19 residues. After removal of 3 bases from V and 0 bases from J, the junction contained 16 bases not matched to a gene. CDR1 DFQATT and CDR2 SNEGSKA come from the germline V gene (reference sequence). CDR3 amino acids: CSASGLSGGTLYSYNEQFF. The DNA for the CDR3 is TGCAGTGCTAGTGGGTTGAGCGGGGGAACGCTTTACTCCTACAATGAGCAGTTCTTC.

The chain employs TRBV6-5 and TRBJ1-1; D gene ambiguous. Germline CDR1 reads MNHEY; CDR2 reads SVGAGI. The V end lost 8 bases, the J end lost 4 bases, and 8 bases lay between the germline ends. The CDR3 length is 11 residues. The CDR3 region is CASGRSTEAFF. CDR3 DNA: TGTGCCAGCGGGAGAAGCACTGAAGCTTTCTTT.

The rearrangement joins TRBV2 to TRBJ2-5, with 8 nucleotides matching TRBD2. Germline lookup yields CDR1 SNHLY and CDR2 FYNNEI. V lost 6 bases, J lost 3 bases, and 12 bases stayed unmatched. The CDR3 contains 16 residues. The CDR3 sequence is CASSPLGVGGEETQYF. CDR3 nucleotides: TGTGCCAGCAGCCCCCTCGGAGTCGGGGGGGAAGAGACCCAGTACTTC.

The chain couples TRBV7-6 to TRBJ2-7; a possible D gene is TRBD1 (5 bases). V was pared by 3 bases and J by 0 bases, with 9 bases between. Germline CDR1 reads SGHVS; CDR2 reads FNYEAQ. This CDR3 is 14 amino acids long. CDR3 sequence reads: CASSLTVLSYEQYF. CDR3 sequence (DNA): TGTGCCAGCAGCTTGACAGTCCTCTCCTACGAGCAGTACTTC.

The J gene is TRBJ1-1, the V gene TRBV28, with D uncertain. The CDR3 totals 13 residues. V was trimmed by 11 bases and J by 6 bases, leaving 19 bases between them. Germline lookup yields CDR1 MDHEN and CDR2 SYDVKM. The CDR3 bases are TGTGCCCTACCCGGGTATCGGAGGGCTGAAGCTTTCTTT. Protein: CALPGYRRAEAFF.

This chain joins TRBV25-1 and TRBJ1-6; the D is unclear. In germline, CDR1 is MGHDK, CDR2 SYGVNS. Deletions cut 6 bases from V and 10 bases from J, with 7 bases between. The CDR3 runs to 11 residues. CDR3 amino acids: CASSGGSPLHF. The CDR3 bases are TGTGCCAGCAGCGGAGGGTCACCCCTCCACTTT. The complete variable domain, with remaining parts taken from reference TRBV25-1 and TRBJ1-6, reads EADIYQTPRYLVIGTGKKITLECSQTMGHDKMYWYQQDPGMELHLIHYSYGVNSTEKGDLSSESTVSRIRTEHFPLTLESARPSHTSQYLCASSGGSPLHFGNGTRLTVT.

V usage is TRBV6-6 and J usage is TRBJ1-3, with D possibly TRBD1 on 6 matching bases. The CDR3 contains 15 residues. Germline CDR1 is MNHNY and CDR2 is SVGAGI (reference sequence). Deletions cut 6 bases from V and 0 bases from J, with 12 bases between. The CDR3 sequence: CASSLTGSSGNTIYF. The CDR3 coding sequence is TGTGCCAGCAGCCTAACAGGGTCCTCTGGAAACACCATATATTTT.

With respect to this clone: The same CDR3 is also encoded by other DNA sequences in this sample. The V call is TRBV7-3, the J call TRBJ1-1; 7 nucleotides match TRBD1. CDR3 size: 13 residues. The germline CDR1 and CDR2 sequences are SGHTA and FQGTGA. Trimming took 4 bases from V and 3 from J; bases not matched to a gene: 2. CDR3 in amino acids: CASSSQGDTEAFF. CDR3 in DNA: TGTGCCAGCAGCTCCCAGGGGGACACTGAAGCTTTCTTT.

The CDR3 loop reads CASSQGTSGSVSDTQYF. DNA of the CDR3: TGCGCCAGCAGCCAAGGAACTAGCGGGAGCGTGTCGGATACGCAGTATTTT. The chain couples TRBV4-1 to TRBJ2-3, with 11 bases aligning to TRBD2. Germline loops: CDR1 MGHRA, CDR2 YSYEKL. CDR3 size: 17 residues. The ends lost 1 base at V and 6 bases at J; junction bases unmatched: 9.

The chain employs TRBV18 and TRBJ1-5, with 7 bases identical to TRBD1. The CDR3 is 15 amino acids. The V gene's germline CDR1 is KGHSH and CDR2 LQKENI. The ends lost 3 bases at V and 5 bases at J; junction bases unmatched: 7. The DNA for the CDR3 is TGTGCCAGCTCACCCCAACAGGGGACCGATCAGCCCCAGCATTTT. Amino acid sequence: CASSPQQGTDQPQHF.

DNA for the CDR3: TGTGCCACCAGGGTGCGGGGGACTCACAACTACAATGAGCAGTTCTTC. Its translation is CATRVRGTHNYNEQFF. This chain uses TRBV24-1 with TRBJ2-1; 7 nucleotides agree with TRBD2. The CDR3 totals 16 residues. Germline lookup yields CDR1 KGHDR and CDR2 SFDVKD. The V gene end was trimmed by 7 bases and the J gene end by 3 bases; junction bases not matched to a gene: 11.

The J gene is TRBJ2-7, the V gene TRBV6-5; D might be TRBD1 (6 bases). This CDR3 is built from 13 residues. The V end was cut by 5 bases, the J end by 3 bases, with 11 bases between. CDR1 MNHEY and CDR2 SVGAGI come from the germline V gene. In DNA form, the CDR3 reads TGTGCCAGCAGTCGACAGGCAAACTACGAGCAGTACTTC. This sequence encodes CASSRQANYEQYF.

The chain carries TRBV2 and TRBJ1-2, with 8 bases identical to TRBD1. This CDR3 is built from 14 residues. Per germline, CDR1 SNHLY and CDR2 FYNNEI. V was pared by 6 bases and J by 5 bases, with 8 bases of the junction left unmatched. In DNA, the CDR3 is TGTGCCAGCAGGGTCAGACAGGGGCAATATGGCTACACCTTC. The encoded protein is CASRVRQGQYGYTF. The full variable domain, completed using reference TRBV2 and TRBJ1-2, is EPEVTQTPSHQVTQMGQEVILRCVPISNHLYFYWYRQILGQKVEFLVSFYNNEISEKSEIFDDQFSVERPDGSNFTLKIRSTKLEDSAMYFCASRVRQGQYGYTFGSGTRLTVV.

The chain is built from TRBV27 and TRBJ2-1; D call uncertain. The V and J ends lost 9 bases and 1 base respectively, with 10 bases between them. Germline V gives CDR1 MNHEY, CDR2 SMNVEV (reference sequence). The CDR3 covers 13 residues. CDR3 in amino acids: CASAGASYNEQFF. CDR3 nucleotide sequence: TGTGCCAGTGCAGGCGCGTCCTACAATGAGCAGTTCTTC.